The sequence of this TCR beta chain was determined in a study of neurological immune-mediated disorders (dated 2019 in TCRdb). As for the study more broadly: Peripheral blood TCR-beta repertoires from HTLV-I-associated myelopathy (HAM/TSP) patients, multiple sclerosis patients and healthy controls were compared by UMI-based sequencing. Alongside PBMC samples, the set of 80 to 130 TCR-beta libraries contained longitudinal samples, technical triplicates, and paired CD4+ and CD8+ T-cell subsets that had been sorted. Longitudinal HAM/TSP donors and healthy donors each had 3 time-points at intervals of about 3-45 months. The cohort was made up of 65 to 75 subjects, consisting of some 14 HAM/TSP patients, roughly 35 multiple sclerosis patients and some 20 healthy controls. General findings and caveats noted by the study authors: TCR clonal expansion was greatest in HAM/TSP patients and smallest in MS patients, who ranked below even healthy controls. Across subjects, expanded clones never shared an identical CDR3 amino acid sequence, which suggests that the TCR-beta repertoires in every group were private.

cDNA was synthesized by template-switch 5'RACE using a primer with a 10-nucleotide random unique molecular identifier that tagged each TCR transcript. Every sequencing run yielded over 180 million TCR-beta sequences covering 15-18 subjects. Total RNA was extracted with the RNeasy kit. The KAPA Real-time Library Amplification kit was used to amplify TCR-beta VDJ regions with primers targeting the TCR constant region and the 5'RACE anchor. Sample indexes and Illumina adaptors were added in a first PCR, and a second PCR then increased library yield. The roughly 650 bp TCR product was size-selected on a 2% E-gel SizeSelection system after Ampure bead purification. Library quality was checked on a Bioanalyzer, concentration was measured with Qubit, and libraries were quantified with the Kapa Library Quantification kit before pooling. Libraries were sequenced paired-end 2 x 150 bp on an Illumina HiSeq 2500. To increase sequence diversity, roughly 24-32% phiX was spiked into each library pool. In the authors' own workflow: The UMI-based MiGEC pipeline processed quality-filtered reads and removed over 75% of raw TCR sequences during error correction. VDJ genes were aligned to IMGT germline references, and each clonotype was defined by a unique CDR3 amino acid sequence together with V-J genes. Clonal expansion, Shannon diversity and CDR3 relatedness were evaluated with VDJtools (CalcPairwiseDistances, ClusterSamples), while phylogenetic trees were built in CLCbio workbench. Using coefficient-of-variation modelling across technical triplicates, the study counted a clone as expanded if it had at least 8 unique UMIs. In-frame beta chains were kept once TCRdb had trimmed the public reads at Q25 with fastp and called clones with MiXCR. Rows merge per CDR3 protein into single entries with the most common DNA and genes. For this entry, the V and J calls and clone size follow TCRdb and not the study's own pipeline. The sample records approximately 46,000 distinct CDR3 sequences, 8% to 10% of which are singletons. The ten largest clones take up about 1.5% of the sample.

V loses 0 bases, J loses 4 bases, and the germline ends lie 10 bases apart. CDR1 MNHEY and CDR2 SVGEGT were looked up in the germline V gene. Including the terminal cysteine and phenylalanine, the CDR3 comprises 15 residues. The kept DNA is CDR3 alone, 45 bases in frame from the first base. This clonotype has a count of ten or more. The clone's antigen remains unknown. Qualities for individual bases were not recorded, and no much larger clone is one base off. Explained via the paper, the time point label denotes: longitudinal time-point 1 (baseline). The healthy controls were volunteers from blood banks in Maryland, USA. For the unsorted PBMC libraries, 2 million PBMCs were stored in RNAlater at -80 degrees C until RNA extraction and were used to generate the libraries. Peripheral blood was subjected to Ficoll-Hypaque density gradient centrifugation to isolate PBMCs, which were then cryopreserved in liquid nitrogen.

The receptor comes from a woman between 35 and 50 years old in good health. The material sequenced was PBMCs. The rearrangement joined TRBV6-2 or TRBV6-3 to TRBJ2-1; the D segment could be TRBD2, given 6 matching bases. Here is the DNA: TGTGCCAGCAGTTACTCAGGCGGGGCTTACAATGAGCAGTTCTTC. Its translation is CASSYSGGAYNEQFF.